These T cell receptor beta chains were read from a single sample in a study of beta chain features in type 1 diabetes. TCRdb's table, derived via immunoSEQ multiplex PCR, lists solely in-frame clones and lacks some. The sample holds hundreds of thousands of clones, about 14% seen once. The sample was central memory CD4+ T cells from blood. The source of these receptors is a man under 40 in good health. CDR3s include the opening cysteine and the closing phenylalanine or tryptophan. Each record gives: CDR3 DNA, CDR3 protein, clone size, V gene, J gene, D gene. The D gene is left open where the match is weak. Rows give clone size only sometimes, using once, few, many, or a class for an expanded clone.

DNA: TGTGCCAGCAGCTTAGTACAGGGTGCCTACGAGCAGTACTTC; CDR3: CASSLVQGAYEQYF; size: -; V: TRBV7-2; J: TRBJ2-7; D: -
DNA: TGCGCCAGCAGCCAAGGAGTTACATCGGGACAGGGTCAGCCCCAGCATTTT; CDR3: CASSQGVTSGQGQPQHF; size: many; V: TRBV4-1; J: TRBJ1-5; D: TRBD1
DNA: TGCGCCAGCAGCCAAGGCGGGACAGCTAGACCGAATTCACCCCTCCACTTT; CDR3: CASSQGGTARPNSPLHF; size: -; V: TRBV4-1; J: TRBJ1-6; D: TRBD1
DNA: TGTGCCAGCAGTGACCGGGACAGCCACACTGAAGCTTTCTTT; CDR3: CASSDRDSHTEAFF; size: -; V: TRBV6-1; J: TRBJ1-1; D: TRBD1
DNA: TGTGCCCTCAGGGCCGCGGACATTCAGTACTTC; CDR3: CALRAADIQYF; size: few; V: TRBV6-1; J: TRBJ2-4; D: -
DNA: TGTGCCAGCAGCTCCGGGGCAGCGGGGGACTACAATGAGCAGTTCTTC; CDR3: CASSSGAAGDYNEQFF; size: -; V: TRBV9; J: TRBJ2-1; D: TRBD2
DNA: TGTGCCAGCAGATCAACCGGAGGGACTGAAGCTTTCTTT; CDR3: CASRSTGGTEAFF; size: -; V: TRBV6-1; J: TRBJ1-1; D: -
DNA: TGTGCCAGCAGCTTATGGGGAGGGACAGCGAGCTCCTACGAGCAGTACTTC; CDR3: CASSLWGGTASSYEQYF; size: many; V: TRBV13; J: TRBJ2-7; D: -
DNA: TGTGCCAGCAGTCTCGGACTAGCGAGCACAGATACGCAGTATTTT; CDR3: CASSLGLASTDTQYF; size: -; V: TRBV7-2; J: TRBJ2-3; D: TRBD2
DNA: TGTGCCAGTAGTATAGGTGGCACCATGAACACTGAAGCTTTCTTT; CDR3: CASSIGGTMNTEAFF; size: -; V: TRBV19; J: TRBJ1-1; D: -
DNA: TGTGCCATCAGTGAGTCGGGACAGGACACTGAAGCTTTCTTT; CDR3: CAISESGQDTEAFF; size: -; V: TRBV10-3; J: TRBJ1-1; D: TRBD1
DNA: TGCGCCAGCAGCCAAGATCATGAGCAGTTCTTC; CDR3: CASSQDHEQFF; size: few; V: TRBV4-3; J: TRBJ2-1; D: -
DNA: TGTGCCAGCAGCGTCCGGGACAGGTACGAGCAGTACTTC; CDR3: CASSVRDRYEQYF; size: -; V: TRBV7-8; J: TRBJ2-7; D: TRBD1
DNA: TGTGCCAGCAGCCGCTCCGGGGCCCGGATCCTCGAGCAGTACTTC; CDR3: CASSRSGARILEQYF; size: few; V: TRBV14; J: TRBJ2-7; D: -
DNA: TGCGCCAGCAGCCCGGGACTAGCGGGAGGGCCGCAGGATACGCAGTATTTT; CDR3: CASSPGLAGGPQDTQYF; size: few; V: TRBV5-1; J: TRBJ2-3; D: TRBD2
DNA: TGTGCCAGCACCCGGGATCGCTACGAGCAGTACTTC; CDR3: CASTRDRYEQYF; size: -; V: TRBV6-1; J: TRBJ2-7; D: -
DNA: TGTGCCAGCAGCGGAGGTTCCTACAATGAGCAGTTCTTC; CDR3: CASSGGSYNEQFF; size: many; V: TRBV2; J: TRBJ2-1; D: -
DNA: TGTGCCAGCAGAGATGGTGGGAGAAGATTGGCCGGGGAGCTGTTTTTT; CDR3: CASRDGGRRLAGELFF; size: few; V: TRBV5-4; J: TRBJ2-2; D: -